This T cell receptor beta chain is from a study of PD-1 blockade in classical Hodgkin lymphoma. The germline CDR1 and CDR2 sequences are MGHDK and SYGVNS. The length of the CDR3 is 18 residues. The V end lost 4 bases, the J end lost 0 bases, and 18 bases lay between the germline ends. Only in-frame clones appear in the TCRdb table, and some are missing; sequencing was by immunoSEQ multiplex PCR. The sample lists 90,000 to 110,000 clones, approximately 90% occurring once. This clone was observed once. Indicated time point: cycle 4 day 1 (C4D1), after about 6 weeks of nivolumab. All the patients suffered relapse after autologous stem cell transplantation, and brentuximab vedotin exposure differed.

V gene TRBV25-1 combines with J gene TRBJ2-2; D is possibly TRBD2 (5 bases). The TCR comes from a human donor with classical Hodgkin lymphoma. The material sequenced was peripheral blood mononuclear cells (PBMCs), taken before the fourth cycle of nivolumab. The CDR3 sequence is CASSAPTTGMPNTGELFF. DNA for the CDR3: TGTGCCAGCAGTGCTCCCACCACCGGGATGCCGAACACCGGGGAGCTGTTTTTT.